The subject of this entry is one T cell receptor (beta chain). This sample stems from a study of control samples from healthy donors and cancer patients. Profiling relied on immunoSEQ multiplex PCR, and the TCRdb table lists in-frame clones only, not all of them. The sample has some 140,000 clones, about 94% seen once. Germline loops: CDR1 SGHRS, CDR2 YFSETQ. V was clipped by 1 base and J by 1 base, with 17 bases between them. The CDR3 has 17 amino acids. The sample consisted of blood. The TCR was taken from a man in his forties or fifties in good health. The V call is TRBV5-1, the J call TRBJ1-2; D ambiguous. CDR3 sequence: CASSLFVNPRNNYGYTF. The CDR3 region has the DNA TGCGCCAGCAGCTTGTTTGTCAATCCCCGAAATAACTATGGCTACACCTTC.